The TCR beta chain described here comes from a study of T-cell reconstitution after alpha-beta-depleted transplantation in children. There are many counts of this clonotype. Using unique molecular identifiers, the investigators prepared the TCRbeta library. TCRdb independently ran MiXCR on the PCR reads; one entry per CDR3 protein. This sample has around 93,000 distinct CDR3 sequences; roughly 7.7% occur once, and the top ten carry approximately 7.2%. The origin of this receptor is a human donor who donated a stem cell graft to a child with congenital amegakaryocytic thrombocytopenia. The starting material was PBMCs from the stem cell graft donor, obtained from the stem cell graft.

CDR3 amino acids: CASRPPGLAGGPSYEQYF. CDR3 nucleotides: TGCGCCAGCAGGCCGCCGGGACTAGCGGGAGGGCCGTCCTACGAGCAGTACTTC. V usage is TRBV5-1 and J usage is TRBJ2-7; 16 nucleotides match TRBD2. V shed 5 bases, J shed 1 base, and the junction held 9 bases outside the gene matches. CDR1 is SGHRS and CDR2 is YFSETQ in the germline V gene. The length of the CDR3 is 18 residues.